Shown below are 6 T cell receptor beta chains from a single sample sequenced in a study of blood T cell repertoires in COVID-19. Libraries were prepared by immunoSEQ multiplex PCR; TCRdb keeps only in-frame clonotypes and omits some of them. The sample holds 110,000 to 150,000 clones, 88% seen once. The sequencing sample was made of peripheral blood. These receptors were taken from a man between 65 and 79 years old with acute or convalescent COVID-19.

V gene TRBV2 combines with J gene TRBJ1-5; 9 bases line up with TRBD1. V lost 4 bases to trimming and J lost 5 bases; unmatched junction nucleotides: 3. This CDR3 has 14 amino acids. Per germline, CDR1 SNHLY and CDR2 FYNNEI. The CDR3 DNA is TGTGCCAGCAGTGGGGACAGGGTCGATCAGCCCCAGCATTTT. It yields the protein CASSGDRVDQPQHF.

The CDR3 DNA reads as TGCGCCAGCAGCAGTCAGACAGGGGGATCAGGAAACACCATATATTTT. It translates to CASSSQTGGSGNTIYF. V is TRBV5-1 and J is TRBJ1-3, with 9 nucleotides matching TRBD1. Germline loops: CDR1 SGHRS, CDR2 YFSETQ. CDR3 length: 16 residues. J lost 4 bases, V lost 4 bases, and 9 bases had no gene match.

This clone appeared a single time. The gene calls are TRBV12-3 or TRBV12-4 and TRBJ1-2, with a weak D call TRBD1 (6 bases). V dropped 3 bases and J dropped 7 bases, with 9 bases sitting between them. This CDR3 comprises 12 residues. The CDR3: CASSFGQSGYTF. The CDR3 DNA follows: TGTGCCAGCAGTTTCGGACAGAGTGGCTACACCTTC.

The genes are TRBV19 and TRBJ2-1, with TRBD2 matching 11 bases. CDR3 length equals 16 residues. V trimming: 8 bases; J trimming: 2 bases; junction bases outside the gene matches: 8. Per the germline V gene, CDR1 is LNHDA and CDR2 is SQIVND (reference sequence). The CDR3 DNA sequence: TGTGCCAGTGGGAGGACTAGCGGGCCCCCCTACAATGAGCAGTTCTTC. This translates into CASGRTSGPPYNEQFF. The complete variable domain, with remaining parts taken from reference TRBV19 and TRBJ2-1, reads DGGITQSPKYLFRKEGQNVTLSCEQNLNHDAMYWYRQDPGQGLRLIYYSQIVNDFQKGDIAEGYSVSREKKESFPLTVTSAQKNPTAFYLCASGRTSGPPYNEQFFGPGTRLTVL.

The rearrangement links TRBV28 to TRBJ1-5; D gene unclear. V lost 3 bases and J 8 bases, leaving 11 bases between the germline ends. From germline, CDR1 is MDHEN and CDR2 SYDVKM. This CDR3 spans 13 amino acids. The DNA of the CDR3 is TGTGCCAGCAGTTTCGTGGACTCTGAGCCCCAGCATTTT. Protein: CASSFVDSEPQHF. Variable domain in full (rest from reference TRBV28 and TRBJ1-5): DVKVTQSSRYLVKRTGEKVFLECVQDMDHENMFWYRQDPGLGLRLIYFSYDVKMKEKGDIPEGYSVSREKKERFSLILESASTNQTSMYLCASSFVDSEPQHFGDGTRLSIL.

The chain couples TRBV11-2 to TRBJ2-3; D is possibly TRBD1 (5 bases). This CDR3 has 14 amino acids. The germline V and J ends were trimmed by 1 base and 5 bases, with 10 bases remaining between them. Per germline, CDR1 SGHAT and CDR2 FQNNGV. The CDR3 nucleotides are TGTGCCAGCAGCTTAGCAGGGATGGTAGATACGCAGTATTTT. Translation gives CASSLAGMVDTQYF.